The 15 T cell receptor beta chains presented below share a single source sample, sequenced in a study of blood T cell repertoires in COVID-19. Only in-frame clones appear in the TCRdb table, and some are missing; sequencing was by immunoSEQ multiplex PCR. The sample yields over 20,000 clones, approximately 90% seen once. The sequencing input was peripheral blood. All receptors come from a man in his sixties or seventies with active COVID-19.

This chain connects TRBV7-8 to TRBJ2-1; D is perhaps TRBD2 (7 bases). This CDR3 contains 16 residues. Germline CDR1 and CDR2: SGHVS and FQNEAQ. Trimming took 2 bases from V and 2 from J, leaving 13 bases between them. The CDR3 sequence: CASSLIRGAAYNEQFF. The CDR3 bases are TGTGCCAGCAGCTTAATTCGGGGGGCTGCCTACAATGAGCAGTTCTTC.

The rearrangement uses TRBV5-6 and TRBJ1-1; 9 bases match TRBD1. V lost 4 bases to trimming and J lost 0 bases; unmatched junction nucleotides: 7. Germline V gene lookup returns CDR1 SGHDT and CDR2 YYEEEE. The CDR3 covers 16 residues. As DNA, the CDR3 is TGTGCCAGCAGCACCCGGGACAGGGCAATGAACACTGAAGCTTTCTTT. Its protein is CASSTRDRAMNTEAFF.

The V call is TRBV6-2 or TRBV6-3, the J call TRBJ2-3; 7 nucleotides line up with TRBD1. V lost 4 bases to trimming and J lost 2 bases; unmatched junction nucleotides: 3. The germline gives CDR1 MNHEY, CDR2 SVGEGT. The CDR3 spans 14 residues. The CDR3 coding sequence is TGTGCCAGCAGTTGGACAGGTAACACAGATACGCAGTATTTT. Protein sequence: CASSWTGNTDTQYF.

The chain couples TRBV5-4 to TRBJ2-7, with D possibly being TRBD2 (7 bases). Trimming left V 6 bases short and J 7 bases short, with 20 bases between. Germline V gene lookup returns CDR1 SGHNT and CDR2 YYREEE (reference sequence). This CDR3 spans 14 amino acids. Written as DNA, the CDR3 is TGTGCCAGCACCCTAAGGGGGGGCCGTCGAGAGCAGTACTTC. Amino acid sequence: CASTLRGGRREQYF.

The chain carries TRBV5-1 and TRBJ2-5, with TRBD2 matching over 8 bases. Germline V gives CDR1 SGHRS, CDR2 YFSETQ. The CDR3 covers 16 residues. Trimming cost V 1 base and J 2 bases; bases outside gene matches: 7. CDR3 in DNA: TGCGCCAGCAGCTTGAGCGGGGGAAGGGGGCAAGAGACCCAGTACTTC. Its translation is CASSLSGGRGQETQYF. The variable domain in full, completed from reference TRBV5-1 and TRBJ2-5, reads KAGVTQTPRYLIKTRGQQVTLSCSPISGHRSVSWYQQTPGQGLQFLFEYFSETQRNKGNFPGRFSGRQFSNSRSEMNVSTLELGDSALYLCASSLSGGRGQETQYFGPGTRLLVL.

The gene calls are TRBV5-1 and TRBJ1-4; possible D gene TRBD1, 6 bases. V was pared by 1 base and J by 2 bases, with 12 bases between. CDR3 size: 16 residues. Germline CDR1 SGHRS, CDR2 YFSETQ. This CDR3 reads CASSLPSGATNEKLFF. The DNA for the CDR3 is TGCGCCAGCAGCTTGCCCTCAGGGGCTACTAATGAAAAACTGTTTTTT.

In its sample, this clone was seen once. The V and J genes are TRBV18 and TRBJ1-3; 7 bases are a match to TRBD1. Germline V CDR1 and CDR2: KGHSH, LQKENI. This CDR3 is 16 amino acids long. V dropped 1 base and J dropped 4; count of bases not matched to a gene: 7. CDR3 nucleotides: TGTGCCAGCTCACCACAAACAGGGGCCTCCGGAAACACCATATATTTT. Translated: CASSPQTGASGNTIYF.

This sequence joins TRBV2 and TRBJ1-2; 11 nucleotides align to TRBD1. CDR1 SNHLY and CDR2 FYNNEI come from the germline V gene. The V segment lost 7 bases and the J segment 8 bases; nucleotides outside the gene matches: 9. The CDR3 runs 14 residues. The CDR3 region is CASTQDRGQGGYTF. As DNA, the CDR3 is TGTGCCAGCACGCAGGACAGGGGGCAGGGAGGCTACACCTTC.

The J gene is TRBJ2-7, the V gene TRBV5-4; 9 positions match TRBD1. Germline lookup yields CDR1 SGHNT and CDR2 YYREEE (reference sequence). V was pared by 0 bases and J by 5 bases, with 3 bases of the junction left unmatched. CDR3 length equals 14 residues. CDR3 DNA sequence: TGTGCCAGCAGCTTGGGGACAGGGGACCACGAGCAGTACTTC. The encoded protein is CASSLGTGDHEQYF.

This chain joins TRBV5-1 and TRBJ2-1, with D perhaps matching TRBD1 or TRBD2 (6 bases each). This CDR3 is 16 amino acids long. Trimming left V 4 bases short and J 4 bases short, with 18 bases between. Germline values: CDR1 SGHRS, CDR2 YFSETQ. The CDR3 reads CASSLGGRARYNEQFF. CDR3 bases: TGCGCCAGCAGCCTGGGGGGCCGGGCACGATACAATGAGCAGTTCTTC.

The genes are TRBV28 and TRBJ1-1; possible D gene TRBD1, 5 bases. The germline V gene encodes CDR1 MDHEN and CDR2 SYDVKM. With 2 bases removed from V and 4 bases from J, the gap between germline ends came to 11 bases. The CDR3 sequence is 14 residues long. CDR3: CASSLNRRGTEAFF. The CDR3 DNA is TGTGCCAGCAGTTTAAACCGAAGGGGCACTGAAGCTTTCTTT.

The rearrangement uses TRBV5-6 and TRBJ2-5; TRBD2 matches at 9 bases. This CDR3 has 15 amino acids. Trimming at V came to 3 bases and at J to 4 bases, leaving 7 bases not matched to a gene. Germline V gives CDR1 SGHDT, CDR2 YYEEEE. CDR3 coding DNA: TGTGCCAGCAGCTCCCTAGCGGGATACGGAGAGACCCAGTACTTC. Protein sequence: CASSSLAGYGETQYF.

The chain joins TRBV3-1 (or the pseudogene TRBV3-2) to TRBJ2-5, with D tentatively TRBD1 (5 bases). The ends were cut back, 4 bases at V and 1 base at J, with 16 bases in the middle. This CDR3 has 16 amino acids. Germline CDR1 reads LGHDT; CDR2 reads YNNKEL (reference sequence). Written as DNA, the CDR3 is TGTGCCAGCAGCCCGTTGCATCAGGGCCTCCAAGAGACCCAGTACTTC. Protein product: CASSPLHQGLQETQYF.

This chain connects TRBV10-3 to TRBJ1-1; tentatively, D is TRBD1 (5 bases). This CDR3 is built from 14 residues. Per the germline V gene, CDR1 is ENHRY and CDR2 is SYGVKD. V lost 7 bases and J lost 2, with 14 bases in between. The CDR3 loop reads CAIMTDMPNTEAFF. The DNA for the CDR3 is TGTGCCATCATGACGGACATGCCTAACACTGAAGCTTTCTTT.

This rearrangement joins TRBV5-1 to TRBJ2-7; 8 positions match TRBD2. V shed 4 bases, J shed 2 bases, and the junction held 11 bases outside the gene matches. Germline CDR1 SGHRS, CDR2 YFSETQ. The CDR3 is 16 residues long. The CDR3 bases are TGCGCCAGCAGCCTGAGCGGGAGTGGACGCCCCTACGAGCAGTACTTC. Protein product: CASSLSGSGRPYEQYF.